The 22 T cell receptor beta chains reported below all come from one sample, sequenced in a study of post-analysis software for immune sequencing data (dated by TCRdb to the mid-2010s). What the work shows at the level of the full study, not this receptor alone: Roughly 5 TRBV segments, including TRBV5-6, TRBV5-1 and TRBV20-1, were significantly more frequent in patients than controls.

The receptor library was made with PCR. TCRdb shows the sequencer as Illumina HiSeq 2500. To reduce PCR and sequencing biases, unique molecular identifiers were incorporated into the TCR beta cDNA libraries. TCRdb took the public reads, trimmed them with fastp at Q25, ran MiXCR for clone calling and kept in-frame beta chains. Records with the same CDR3 protein are collapsed into one entry carrying the most frequent genes and DNA. The sample yields approximately 730,000 distinct CDR3 sequences; about 27% were counted once. The biggest ten clones account for under 0.7% of the sample. These receptors have no identified antigens. Sequencing was done on a sample of blood. The receptors stem from a girl under 18 with multiple sclerosis.

This chain links TRBV9 with TRBJ1-2; D gene uncertain. Trimming pared 0 bases from V and 5 bases from J, leaving 8 bases between. CDR1 is SGDLS and CDR2 is YYNGEE in the germline V gene. CDR3 size: 13 residues. This chain's CDR3 is CASSVDFGYGYTF. CDR3 sequence (DNA): TGTGCCAGCAGCGTAGATTTCGGGTATGGCTACACCTTC. The full variable domain, its missing parts supplied by reference TRBV9 and TRBJ1-2, is DSGVTQTPKHLITATGQRVTLRCSPRSGDLSVYWYQQSLDQGLQFLIQYYNGEERAKGNILERFSAQQFPDLHSELNLSSLELGDSALYFCASSVDFGYGYTFGSGTRLTVV.

This clonotype was seen a handful of times. The chain uses TRBV20-1 and TRBJ2-1; 11 positions match TRBD1. The CDR3 covers 14 residues. Germline CDR1 and CDR2: DFQATT and SNEGSKA (reference sequence). V dropped 4 bases and J dropped 7; count of bases not matched to a gene: 6. In DNA form, the CDR3 reads TGCAGTGCTAACCCGGACAGGGGGCAAAATGAGCAGTTCTTC. This sequence encodes CSANPDRGQNEQFF.

The CDR3 nucleotides are TGTGCCAGCAGCGGAACTCTAAGAAGACTAGCGGGAGGACCCTACGAGCAGTACTTC. This gives the protein CASSGTLRRLAGGPYEQYF. The V and J genes are TRBV7-2 and TRBJ2-7, with 13 positions matching TRBD2. Germline CDR1 is SGHTA and CDR2 is FQGNSA. The J segment lost 2 bases and the V segment lost 5 bases, leaving 15 bases of the junction unmatched. The CDR3 totals 19 residues.

A remark on this clonotype: One end of the junction varies from germline; a read error may be responsible. The chain carries TRBV6-2 or TRBV6-3 and TRBJ1-1; D is uncertain. Germline V gene data show CDR1 as MNHEY and CDR2 as SVGEGT. The CDR3 runs 14 residues. CDR3 DNA sequence: TGTGCCAGCAGTTACCCGACCTTGAACACTGAAACTTTCTTT. This translates into CASSYPTLNTETFF.

In this sample, this clonotype turned up a few times. The chain joins TRBV5-5 to TRBJ2-1; TRBD2 matches 10 bases. V was clipped by 2 bases and J by 8 bases; unmatched bases: 13. CDR3 length equals 17 residues. CDR1 and CDR2 (germline): SGHKS, YYEKEE (reference sequence). The chain's CDR3 is CASSLAGGPRGYDEQFF. CDR3 sequence (DNA): TGTGCCAGCAGCTTAGCGGGAGGGCCACGGGGATATGATGAGCAGTTCTTC.

This sequence joins TRBV7-9 and TRBJ2-7, with 7 bases that match TRBD1. Germline loops: CDR1 SEHNR, CDR2 FQNEAQ (reference sequence). The CDR3 consists of 14 residues. V trimming: 5 bases; J trimming: 2 bases; junction bases outside the gene matches: 6. CDR3 sequence: CASSPGTEAYEQYF. In DNA, the CDR3 is TGTGCCAGCAGCCCCGGGACAGAAGCCTACGAGCAGTACTTC.

This clonotype turned up a few times. The CDR3 reads CSSGRLNTEAFF. The CDR3 DNA sequence: TGCAGCTCGGGACGGTTGAACACTGAAGCTTTCTTT. J is TRBJ1-1 and V is TRBV29-1; possible D gene TRBD1, 5 bases. The CDR3 length is 12 residues. Germline values: CDR1 SQVTM, CDR2 ANQGSEA. Trimming cost V 8 bases and J 0 bases, with 10 bases left between them.

Many counts were recorded for this clonotype. V is TRBV20-1 and J is TRBJ2-1; 8 positions agree with TRBD2. CDR1 is DFQATT and CDR2 is SNEGSKA in the germline V gene (reference sequence). Losses at the gene ends were 3 bases for V and 4 bases for J; bases not matched to a gene: 8. The length of the CDR3 is 15 residues. As DNA, the CDR3 is TGCAGTGCTAGGGACCCGGGAGGGCCTTACAATGAGCAGTTCTTC. This encodes CSARDPGGPYNEQFF.

The CDR3 DNA is TGCGCCAGCAGCTGGAGGGAAAACACAGATACGCAGTATTTT. Protein sequence: CASSWRENTDTQYF. The rearrangement uses TRBV5-1 and TRBJ2-3, with D possibly being TRBD2 (6 bases). The CDR3 is 14 amino acids. The V end was cut by 3 bases, the J end by 2 bases, with 10 bases between. From germline, CDR1 is SGHRS and CDR2 YFSETQ.

The chain has TRBV20-1 and TRBJ2-7; TRBD1 or TRBD2 may be the D gene (6 bases each). CDR3 length: 12 amino acids. The ends were cut back, 7 bases at V and 7 bases at J, with 17 bases in the middle. The germline V gene has CDR1 DFQATT and CDR2 SNEGSKA (reference sequence). The chain's CDR3 is CSVPGGRGEQYF. CDR3 nucleotide sequence: TGCAGTGTACCCGGGGGCCGGGGAGAGCAGTACTTC.

The CDR3 protein is CASSPGQGVWNTEAFF. The CDR3 region has the DNA TGTGCCAGCTCACCCGGACAGGGGGTTTGGAACACTGAAGCTTTCTTT. V is TRBV18 and J is TRBJ1-1; 10 nucleotides agree with TRBD1. Trimming at V came to 3 bases and at J to 1 base, leaving 5 bases not matched to a gene. The CDR3 sequence is 16 residues long. The V gene's germline CDR1 is KGHSH and CDR2 LQKENI.

The rearrangement uses TRBV12-3 or TRBV12-4 and TRBJ1-5; D remains unclear. Between the trimmed V and J ends, which lost 4 bases and 2 bases, there was a span of 9 bases. The CDR3 loop spans 14 amino acids. The CDR3 nucleotides read TGTGCCAGCAGTTCCCAAATGGGCAATCAGCCCCAGCATTTT. It encodes CASSSQMGNQPQHF.

This clonotype was found a few times. CDR3 nucleotides: TGCGCCAGCAGCTTCCCAGGGGCTGGAGAGACCCAGTACTTC. As protein: CASSFPGAGETQYF. This chain uses TRBV5-1 with TRBJ2-5; TRBD1 is a possible D gene (6 bases). There are 14 residues in the CDR3. From germline, CDR1 is SGHRS and CDR2 YFSETQ. V gave up 2 bases and J gave up 4 bases, with 12 bases separating them.

This CDR3 is CASSLGGLATLRDKQYF. The CDR3 region has the DNA TGTGCCAGCAGCTTAGGGGGACTAGCGACCCTCCGGGACAAGCAGTACTTC. This rearrangement joins TRBV7-9 to TRBJ2-4, with TRBD2 identical over 10 bases. The CDR3 is made up of 17 amino acids. In germline, CDR1 is SEHNR, CDR2 FQNEAQ (reference sequence). The V and J ends lost 1 base and 13 bases, in that order; junction bases with no gene match: 16.

The sample holds many counts of this clonotype. The chain is built from TRBV15 and TRBJ2-7; no definite D call. CDR1 and CDR2 from the germline V gene are LNHNV and YYDKDF (reference sequence). V was cut by 0 bases and J by 1 base, with 4 bases left in between. There are 13 residues in the CDR3. In DNA form, the CDR3 reads TGTGCCACCAGCAGAGAGGTTTCCTACGAGCAGTACTTC. Translated, it gives CATSREVSYEQYF.

The V gene is TRBV7-7, the J gene TRBJ2-3; the match to TRBD2 covers 11 bases. The CDR3 runs 15 residues. Germline V gene lookup returns CDR1 SSHAT and CDR2 FNYEAQ (reference sequence). V was clipped by 3 bases and J by 5 bases; unmatched bases: 4. The CDR3 DNA follows: TGTGCCAGCAGCTTGACTAGCGGGAATGGAGATACGCAGTATTTT. Translation gives CASSLTSGNGDTQYF.

The V and J genes are TRBV7-9 and TRBJ1-2; a weak D match, TRBD1 (6 bases). Trimming shortened V by 4 bases and J by 6 bases, and 12 bases separated the two germline ends. Germline V gene data show CDR1 as SEHNR and CDR2 as FQNEAQ (reference sequence). This CDR3 spans 13 amino acids. For the CDR3, the DNA is TGTGCCAGCAGCTCCCTTGGACAGAATGGCTACACCTTC. It specifies CASSSLGQNGYTF.

This clonotype was observed a few times. This chain links TRBV6-2 or TRBV6-3 with TRBJ2-3, with 10 bases aligning to TRBD2. The CDR3 has 14 residues. Germline V lookup: CDR1 MNHEY, CDR2 SVGEGT. The J segment lost 4 bases and the V segment lost 6 bases, leaving 4 bases of the junction unmatched. Here the CDR3 reads CASRPLAGPDTQYF. CDR3 in DNA: TGTGCCAGCAGGCCACTAGCGGGACCAGATACGCAGTATTTT.

The chain employs TRBV29-1 and TRBJ2-5, with TRBD1 as a possible D gene (6 bases). Trimming shortened V by 8 bases and J by 11 bases, and 18 bases separated the two germline ends. The CDR3 extends over 11 amino acids. CDR1 and CDR2 (germline): SQVTM, ANQGSEA. CDR3 sequence: CSCRGGNEQYF. Written as DNA, the CDR3 is TGCAGCTGCCGTGGGGGCAATGAGCAGTACTTC.

This clonotype has a handful of counts. The chain uses TRBV2 and TRBJ2-7; the D gene could be TRBD1 or TRBD2 (5 bases each). The ends were cut back, 8 bases at V and 10 bases at J, with 15 bases in the middle. The CDR3 loop spans 11 amino acids. Germline CDR1 is SNHLY and CDR2 is FYNNEI. The CDR3 sequence is CASCLGASQYF. For the CDR3, the DNA is TGTGCCAGCTGCCTCGGGGCCTCTCAGTACTTC.

The chain links TRBV12-3 or TRBV12-4 to TRBJ2-1, with 7 bases identical to TRBD2. The length of the CDR3 is 12 residues. Germline trimming cut 7 bases from V and 7 bases from J; bases unmatched to any gene: 4. The CDR3 region is CASTGTMNEQFF. The CDR3 nucleotides are TGTGCCAGCACTGGGACTATGAATGAGCAGTTCTTC.

CDR3 in amino acids: CASARDTPSGANVLTF. CDR3 nucleotides: TGTGCCAGCGCCCGGGACACACCCTCTGGGGCCAACGTCCTGACTTTC. This rearrangement joins TRBV28 to TRBJ2-6; D is possibly TRBD1 (6 bases). The CDR3 contains 16 residues. The V end was cut by 8 bases, the J end by 0 bases, with 14 bases between. Germline lookup yields CDR1 MDHEN and CDR2 SYDVKM.